The clone carrying this T cell receptor (beta chain) was observed a single time. Clinical histories supplied by participants themselves formed the basis of cohort assignment. Germline V gene data show CDR1 as GTSNPN and CDR2 as SVGIG (reference sequence). Trimming shortened V by 1 base and J by 0 bases, and 7 bases separated the two germline ends. The CDR3 is 15 amino acids. This sample was taken from a study of blood T cell repertoires in COVID-19. Under the authors' procedure: Estimated nucleated cell counts came from reference gene primer amplification. This table comes from immunoSEQ multiplex PCR, and its TCRdb copy is limited to in-frame clones, with some not included. That table furnishes V, J and clone size, whereas the DNA furnished D and trimming. This sample yields 250,000 to 350,000 clones, of which around 86% are seen a single time; roughly 10% belongs to the top ten.

The sequenced sample was PBMCs or T cells enriched from blood (not recorded which). The genes are TRBV30 and TRBJ2-6; weak D call: TRBD2 (5 bases). This sequence originates from a woman aged 18-29 years who had recovered from COVID-19. DNA for the CDR3: TGTGCCTGGAGTGGTGGGAGCTCTGGGGCCAACGTCCTGACTTTC. This translates into CAWSGGSSGANVLTF.